This TCR beta chain was documented in a study of type 1 regulatory T cells. In the study overall: T-allo10 is an in vitro-generated, Tr1-enriched CD4 T cell product specific for alloantigen. Study outcomes and limitations: Compared with non-type 1 regulatory T cells, type 1 regulatory T cells showed a more restricted TCR repertoire.

Note on this clonotype: Its antigen remains unidentified.

Germline V gene lookup returns CDR1 MNHEY and CDR2 SMNVEV (reference sequence). Deletions cut 5 bases from V and 3 bases from J, with 16 bases between. This CDR3 is 15 amino acids long. A single record per CDR3 protein comes from TCRdb applying MiXCR to the reads. The sample shows tens of thousands of distinct CDR3 sequences, around 21% of them seen only once. The sample was cultured type 1 regulatory T (Tr1) cells, either the whole culture or a sorted fraction (not recorded which). The chain carries TRBV27 and TRBJ1-1, with a tentative D call TRBD1 (5 bases). The sequence came from a human donor in good health. The CDR3, as DNA: TGTGCCAGCAGTCGCCCAGGGAAAGTTCACACTGAAGCTTTCTTT. It specifies CASSRPGKVHTEAFF.